The T cell receptor beta chain described here comes from a study of glioma-infiltrating T cells. The sample holds many counts of this clonotype. Germline V gene lookup returns CDR1 SGHTA and CDR2 FQGNSA. The CDR3 has 15 amino acids. Trimming shortened V by 2 bases and J by 0 bases, and 8 bases separated the two germline ends. TCR alpha and beta CDR3 regions were amplified from RNA using iRepertoire nested multiplex PCR. TCRdb reanalysed the multiplex PCR reads using MiXCR and keeps one entry per CDR3 protein. The sample yields approximately 110,000 distinct CDR3 sequences, 20% to 25% seen once. The specimen was glioma tissue, nonneoplastic brain tissue, or PBMCs (not recorded which). The source of this sequence is a human donor with low-grade glioma or glioblastoma, undergoing nonglioma brain surgery, or in good health (not recorded which). This sequence joins TRBV7-2 and TRBJ2-1; D ambiguous. Here the CDR3 reads CASSLTLSSYNEQFF. CDR3 in DNA: TGTGCCAGCAGCTTAACCTTAAGCTCCTACAATGAGCAGTTCTTC.